One T cell receptor beta chain is described in this entry. Its antigen is still unknown. The junction departs from the called germline gene at one end, perhaps through a read error. Hyperthyroidism patients were newly diagnosed, with disease duration under 2 months, and aged 18 to 65 years. Patients were excluded if they had other autoimmune diseases, uncontrolled infections, pregnancy or lactation. Diagnosis relied on clinical symptoms, serum thyroxine, TRAb, thyroid ultrasound and orbital computed tomography. Total RNA was extracted using Trizol reagent, and RNA quality was checked on an Agilent 2100 Bioanalyzer. This sample is drawn from a study of Graves' ophthalmopathy and Graves' hyperthyroidism listed by TCRdb under 2018. A note on the overall study: Stable hyperthyroidism was defined as no progression to ophthalmopathy within 18 months of follow-up. To tell Graves' ophthalmopathy apart from Graves' hyperthyroidism, and to predict which patients would progress to ophthalmopathy, the study relied on TCR beta repertoire signatures. In total, under 150 blood samples were TCR-sequenced: 40 to 45 ophthalmopathy, roughly 80 hyperthyroidism and approximately 17 hyperthyroidism-to-ophthalmopathy patients. To explore V-J signatures that separate ophthalmopathy from hyperthyroidism, a discovery set of approximately 100 patients was enrolled, consisting of about 45 with ophthalmopathy and around 60 with stable hyperthyroidism. An independent validation cohort was composed of some 19 hyperthyroidism patients and approximately 15 patients who later progressed from hyperthyroidism to ophthalmopathy. In five or six hyperthyroidism patients, T-cell repertoires of thyroid tissue and blood were compared. Following sample collection, hyperthyroidism patients were given methimazole at a starting dose of 30 mg daily, and ophthalmopathy patients were given high-dose intravenous methylprednisolone. Overall results and qualifications from the work: Ophthalmopathy was separated from stable hyperthyroidism by the 13-signature model with roughly 88% sensitivity and just under 84% specificity in cross-validation and with 80%/75% in the test set. In validation, the model predicted ophthalmopathy progression with roughly 68% sensitivity and 72.22% specificity; eleven to twelve predicted patients were CT-confirmed with GO in a median of approximately 6.5 months. No statistical method was used to predetermine the sample size, and group allocation was not hidden from the investigators. Most of the expanded thyroid clonotypes with a frequency above 0.001 were also detected in blood, and it was suggested that the thyroid immune response may be reflected by blood repertoires.

The CDR3 contains 13 residues, cysteine and phenylalanine counted. The sequence is cut down to CDR3 DNA, 39 bases in frame from base 1. CDR1 and CDR2 are drawn from the germline V gene (reference sequence): DFQATT, SNEGSKA. For repertoire sequencing, the TCR beta CDR3 regions were amplified from RNA transcripts. The first round was an RT-PCR using HTBI primers with the Qiagen OneStep RT-PCR kit, and this first round was followed by a second-round multiplex PCR, then size selection and purification. Libraries were sequenced paired-end with 100 bp reads on an Illumina HiSeq2000. Concerning the study's data processing: Reads were processed with SOAPnuke, discarding reads with adapters, uncalled bases, mean Phred below 15, or no exact constant-primer or identifier match. COPE v1.2.5 was used to merge high-quality paired reads. Each unique nucleotide sequence was treated as a clonotype, and MiTCR v1.1 was used to align the clonotypes to the IMGT TRB V, D and J references. Analysis was restricted to V-J combinations with a frequency above 0.0001, which covered roughly 99% of repertoires. A TCR clonal expansion and chaos score per V-J combination was defined as the ratio of F50 clonal expansion to chaos observed in the TCRdist matrix. Welch's t-statistics and random forest were used to reduce features to more than ten V-J combinations, which were fed into a naive Bayes classifier. The similarity between thyroid and blood repertoires was quantified using the Morisita-Horn index. Using fastp trimming at Q25 and MiXCR clonotype assembly, TCRdb reanalyzed the public sequencing data and kept in-frame beta chains. Entries that share a CDR3 protein sequence are merged under the most common genes and DNA. The V and J calls were determined by TCRdb, not by the authors. The sample table lists about 1.1 million distinct CDR3 sequences, 35% to 45% of them with a count of one. The ten largest make up more than 9.5% of the sample.

The V and J segments used are TRBV20-1 and TRBJ1-3; 10 bases in the middle match TRBD1. The TCR sequence derives from an adult man with Graves' hyperthyroidism. The sequenced sample consisted of peripheral blood or thyroid tissue (not recorded which). The DNA sequence is as follows: TGCGGTGCCGGACAGGGGGCTGGAAACACCATATATTTT. The resulting protein is CGAGQGAGNTIYF.